This is a list of T cell receptor beta chains from one sample in a study of memory CD4+ T cells and cytomegalovirus serostatus. Data came from immunoSEQ multiplex PCR; TCRdb stores just in-frame clones and leaves some out. Of around 50,000 clones listed, approximately 81% are singletons. Sequenced material: memory CD4+ T cells from blood. These TCRs come from an adult in good health and CMV-seropositive. CDR3s include the opening cysteine and the closing phenylalanine or tryptophan. A D gene is named only where the DNA matches it firmly. Clone size is stated in some rows and not others, as once, few, many or a class when expanded.

few	14	NA	TRBV7-2	TRBJ1-1	CASSPSGGDAEAFF	TGTGCCAGCAGCCCTAGTGGGGGGGACGCTGAAGCTTTCTTT
NA	16	TRBD1	TRBV2	TRBJ2-1	CASSPPGGWAYNEQFF	TGTGCCAGCAGCCCCCCAGGGGGCTGGGCCTACAATGAGCAGTTCTTC
few	15	NA	TRBV2	TRBJ1-1	CASSVSTAGLTEAFF	TGTGCCAGCAGTGTGTCAACGGCAGGGCTGACTGAAGCTTTCTTT
NA	17	TRBD1	TRBV5-6	TRBJ2-1	CASSLEFSGTEYNEQFF	TGTGCCAGCAGCTTGGAGTTTAGTGGGACAGAATACAATGAGCAGTTCTTC
few	14	NA	TRBV4-3	TRBJ2-7	CASSRALEYGEQYF	TGCGCCAGCAGCCGTGCGTTAGAGTATGGCGAGCAGTACTTC
NA	14	TRBD1	TRBV28	TRBJ2-7	CASTSRTGLYEQYF	TGTGCCAGCACCTCACGGACAGGCCTCTACGAGCAGTACTTC
NA	16	NA	TRBV25-1	TRBJ2-4	CASSGLGSLAKNIQYF	TGTGCCAGCAGTGGCTTGGGTTCCTTAGCCAAAAACATTCAGTACTTC
NA	13	NA	TRBV5-1	TRBJ1-2	CASRQGGVSGYTF	TGCGCCAGCAGACAGGGTGGGGTCTCTGGCTACACCTTC
NA	17	TRBD2	TRBV19	TRBJ2-1	CASSIGSGRRGFSEQFF	TGTGCCAGTAGTATAGGTTCAGGTCGGCGGGGGTTTAGTGAGCAGTTCTTC
NA	12	NA	TRBV29-1	TRBJ2-5	CSVEPLQETQYF	TGCAGCGTTGAGCCGCTCCAAGAGACCCAGTACTTC
NA	16	TRBD2	TRBV7-9	TRBJ2-5	CASTQGLADVFGTQYF	TGTGCCAGCACCCAGGGACTAGCCGACGTTTTTGGGACCCAGTACTTC
NA	15	NA	TRBV5-1	TRBJ1-4	CASSLGAGDNEKLFF	TGCGCCAGCAGCTTGGGGGCGGGGGATAATGAAAAACTGTTTTTT